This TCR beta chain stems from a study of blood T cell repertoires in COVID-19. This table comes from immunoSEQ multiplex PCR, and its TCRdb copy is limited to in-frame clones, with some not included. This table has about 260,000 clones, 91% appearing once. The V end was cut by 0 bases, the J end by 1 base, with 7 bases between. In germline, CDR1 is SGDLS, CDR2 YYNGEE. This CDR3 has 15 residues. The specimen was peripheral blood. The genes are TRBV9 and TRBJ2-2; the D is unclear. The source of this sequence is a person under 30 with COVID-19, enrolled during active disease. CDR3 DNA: TGTGCCAGCAGCGTAGGAGGAATGAACACCGGGGAGCTGTTTTTT. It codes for CASSVGGMNTGELFF.